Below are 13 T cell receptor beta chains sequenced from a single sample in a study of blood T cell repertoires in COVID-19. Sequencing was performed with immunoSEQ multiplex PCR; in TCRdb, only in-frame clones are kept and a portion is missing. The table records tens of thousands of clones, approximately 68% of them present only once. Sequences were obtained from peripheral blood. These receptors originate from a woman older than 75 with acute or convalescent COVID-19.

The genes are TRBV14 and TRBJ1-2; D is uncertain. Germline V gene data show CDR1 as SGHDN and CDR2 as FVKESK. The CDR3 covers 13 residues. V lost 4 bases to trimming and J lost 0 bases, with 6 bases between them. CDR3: CASSPGTNYGYTF. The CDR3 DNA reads TGTGCCAGCAGCCCGGGGACTAACTATGGCTACACCTTC.

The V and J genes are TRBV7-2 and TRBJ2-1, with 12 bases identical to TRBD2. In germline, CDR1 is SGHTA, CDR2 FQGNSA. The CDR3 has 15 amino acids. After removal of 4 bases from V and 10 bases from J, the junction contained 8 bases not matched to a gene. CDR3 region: CASSSSGRAAQEQFF. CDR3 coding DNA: TGTGCCAGCAGCTCTAGCGGGAGGGCCGCCCAGGAGCAGTTCTTC.

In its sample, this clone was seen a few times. As DNA, the CDR3 is TGTGCCAGCAGCTTGGGCCTCACAGGGAGCGCCTACAATGAGCAGTTCTTC. This translates into CASSLGLTGSAYNEQFF. The gene calls are TRBV5-8 and TRBJ2-1; D might be TRBD1 (6 bases). The CDR3 extends over 17 amino acids. Germline V gene sequence: CDR1 SGHTS, CDR2 YDEGEE. Trimming shortened V by 0 bases and J by 2 bases, and 15 bases separated the two germline ends.

CDR3 in amino acids: CASSSTGQIYGYTF. CDR3 DNA sequence: TGTGCCAGCAGCTCTACGGGACAGATCTATGGCTACACCTTC. The chain has TRBV7-9 and TRBJ1-2; 7 bases are shared with TRBD1. After removal of 4 bases from V and 4 bases from J, the junction contained 6 bases not matched to a gene. The germline V gene has CDR1 SEHNR and CDR2 FQNEAQ (reference sequence). This CDR3 is built from 14 residues.

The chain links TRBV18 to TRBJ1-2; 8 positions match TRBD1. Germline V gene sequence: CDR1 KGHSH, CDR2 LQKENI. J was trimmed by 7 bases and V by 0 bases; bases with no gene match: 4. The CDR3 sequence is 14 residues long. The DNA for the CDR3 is TGTGCCAGCTCACCACCCGGACAGGGAGGTGGCTACACCTTC. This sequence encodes CASSPPGQGGGYTF.

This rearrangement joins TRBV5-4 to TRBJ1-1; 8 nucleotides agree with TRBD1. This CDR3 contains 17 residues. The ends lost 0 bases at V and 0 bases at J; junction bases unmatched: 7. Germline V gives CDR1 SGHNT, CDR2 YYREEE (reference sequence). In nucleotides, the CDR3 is TGTGCCAGCAGCTTGGTATCGACAGGGGTCATGAACACTGAAGCTTTCTTT. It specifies CASSLVSTGVMNTEAFF.

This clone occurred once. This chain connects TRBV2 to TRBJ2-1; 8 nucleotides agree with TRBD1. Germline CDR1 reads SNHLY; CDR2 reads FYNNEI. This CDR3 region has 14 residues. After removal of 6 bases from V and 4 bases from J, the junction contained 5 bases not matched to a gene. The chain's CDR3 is CASRPGQAYNEQFF. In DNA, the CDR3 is TGTGCCAGCAGGCCGGGACAGGCTTACAATGAGCAGTTCTTC.

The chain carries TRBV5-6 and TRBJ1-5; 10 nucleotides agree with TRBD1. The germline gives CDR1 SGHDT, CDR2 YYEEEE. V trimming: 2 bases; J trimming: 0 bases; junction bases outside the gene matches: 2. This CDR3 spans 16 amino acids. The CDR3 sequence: CASSFGQGDSNQPQHF. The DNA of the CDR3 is TGTGCCAGCAGCTTCGGACAGGGGGATAGCAATCAGCCCCAGCATTTT.

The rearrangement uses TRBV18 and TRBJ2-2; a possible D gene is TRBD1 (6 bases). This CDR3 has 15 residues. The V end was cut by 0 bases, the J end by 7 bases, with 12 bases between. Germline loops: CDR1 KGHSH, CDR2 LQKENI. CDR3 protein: CASSPPGRGSGELFF. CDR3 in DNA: TGTGCCAGCTCACCACCGGGCAGGGGCAGCGGGGAGCTGTTTTTT.

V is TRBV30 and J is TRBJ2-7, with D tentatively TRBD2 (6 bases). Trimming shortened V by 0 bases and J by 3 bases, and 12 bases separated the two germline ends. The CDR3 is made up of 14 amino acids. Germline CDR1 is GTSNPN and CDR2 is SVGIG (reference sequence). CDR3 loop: CAWSVPGRDYEQYF. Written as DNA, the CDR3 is TGTGCCTGGAGTGTACCAGGGCGGGACTACGAGCAGTACTTC.

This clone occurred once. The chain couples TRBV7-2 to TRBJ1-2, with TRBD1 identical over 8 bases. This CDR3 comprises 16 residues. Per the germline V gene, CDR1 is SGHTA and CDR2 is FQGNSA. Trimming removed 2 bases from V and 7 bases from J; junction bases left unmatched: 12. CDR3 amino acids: CASSLNWADRGVGYTF. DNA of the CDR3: TGTGCCAGCAGCTTAAATTGGGCTGACAGGGGAGTTGGCTACACCTTC.

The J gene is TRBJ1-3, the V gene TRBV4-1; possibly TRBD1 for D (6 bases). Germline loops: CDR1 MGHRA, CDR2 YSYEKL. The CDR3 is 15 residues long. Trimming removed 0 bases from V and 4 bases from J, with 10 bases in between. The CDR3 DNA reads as TGCGCCAGCAGCCAAGATCGCAGGGGCGGAAACACCATATATTTT. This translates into CASSQDRRGGNTIYF.

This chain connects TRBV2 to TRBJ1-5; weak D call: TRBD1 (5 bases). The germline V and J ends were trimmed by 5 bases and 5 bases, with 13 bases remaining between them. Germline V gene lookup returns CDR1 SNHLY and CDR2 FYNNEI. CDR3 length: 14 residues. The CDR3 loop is CASSRQGGDQPQHF. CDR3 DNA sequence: TGTGCCAGCAGTCGGCAGGGTGGGGATCAGCCCCAGCATTTT.